This TCR beta chain stems from a study of shared clonotypes between healthy human individuals. Whole-study context: Participating donors consisted of a couple of women and a few men aged 18 to 49.

As for this clone: The same CDR3 is also encoded by other DNA sequences in this sample.

Trimming stripped 0 bases from V and 3 bases from J, with 8 bases between. CDR1 is MNHEY and CDR2 is SVGAGI in the germline V gene. This CDR3 is built from 15 residues. Donors were healthy HIV-negative adults without recently reported acute infections or vaccinations. Template amounts of around 310 ng DNA, around 33,000 T cell genomes, were employed in unsorted PBMC replicate PCRs. The protocol was immunoSEQ multiplex PCR, while the TCRdb copy is restricted to in-frame clones and leaves out a portion. The data hold approximately 440,000 clones, with around 77% observed a single time. The sequence came from a woman aged 35 to 49 in good health. Some clones in this sample may be carry-over from other donors' samples. Sequenced material: PBMCs. V usage is TRBV6-5 and J usage is TRBJ1-4; no clear D gene. This chain's CDR3 is CASSYSGGSNEKLFF. CDR3 bases: TGTGCCAGCAGTTACTCGGGAGGGTCTAATGAAAAACTGTTTTTT.